These 9 T cell receptor beta chains originate from one sample sequenced in a study of blood T cell repertoires in COVID-19 (dated by TCRdb to 2019 to 2021). The library was obtained by the immunoSEQ multiplex PCR assay. What TCRdb holds here is the immuneACCESS table cut down to in-frame rearrangements. Part of the clones is not present; checked against another copy, under half of the missing clones reflect an unresolved V gene, and the others are unexplained. The sample contains about 230,000 clones, 80% to 90% of them found a single time. The ten largest clonotypes hold about 14% of the sample. The sequencing sample was made of PBMCs or T cells enriched from blood (not recorded which). Every receptor here comes from a man between 18 and 29 years old who had recovered from COVID-19.

The chain has TRBV19 and TRBJ2-1; D is undetermined. V was cut by 1 base and J by 2 bases, with 12 bases left in between. CDR1 is LNHDA, CDR2 SQIVND, per germline (reference sequence). The CDR3 sequence is 16 residues long. The CDR3 DNA is TGTGCCAGTAGTATAGTCTTCACTGGAGCCTACAATGAGCAGTTCTTC. Its protein is CASSIVFTGAYNEQFF.

DNA of the CDR3: TGCGCCAGCACCCCGGGGTCGGCGGGTGCCTACGAGCAGTACTTC. It codes for CASTPGSAGAYEQYF. The rearrangement joins TRBV5-1 to TRBJ2-7, with a weak D call TRBD2 (5 bases). Germline assignment: CDR1 SGHRS and CDR2 YFSETQ. Trimming removed 6 bases at V and 2 bases at J, with 18 bases between. The CDR3 contains 15 residues.

The chain joins TRBV4-1 to TRBJ2-2; maybe TRBD2 (5 bases). This CDR3 has 13 residues. Trimming cost V 6 bases and J 7 bases, with 12 bases left between them. Germline V gene sequence: CDR1 MGHRA, CDR2 YSYEKL. The CDR3 nucleotides are TGCGCCAGCAGTGGTCGGGATGGCGGGGAGCTGTTTTTT. Its translation is CASSGRDGGELFF.

This clone showed up just once. The rearrangement joins TRBV19 to TRBJ1-3; the D is unclear. The V end lost 3 bases, the J end lost 2 bases, and 8 bases lay between the germline ends. The CDR3 spans 14 residues. CDR1 and CDR2 from the germline V gene are LNHDA and SQIVND (reference sequence). CDR3 in DNA: TGTGCCAGTAGTATCGGGGTAGCTGGAAACACCATATATTTT. Amino acid sequence: CASSIGVAGNTIYF.

This chain connects TRBV18 to TRBJ2-7, with 9 bases lining up with TRBD1. Germline-derived CDR1 and CDR2 are KGHSH and LQKENI. V shed 3 bases and J 2 bases; nucleotides not matched to a gene: 2. The CDR3 totals 14 residues. CDR3 in amino acids: CASSPGTGTYEQYF. CDR3 sequence (DNA): TGTGCCAGCTCACCCGGGACAGGGACCTACGAGCAGTACTTC.

This clone was picked up one time. CDR3 amino acids: CASSIISGGSYEQYF. CDR3 DNA sequence: TGTGCCAGTAGTATTATTAGCGGGGGTTCTTACGAGCAGTACTTC. This sequence joins TRBV19 and TRBJ2-7; 9 bases agree with TRBD2. CDR1 and CDR2 from the germline V gene are LNHDA and SQIVND (reference sequence). V shed 3 bases, J shed 4 bases, and the junction held 7 bases outside the gene matches. This CDR3 has 15 residues.

This clone was counted between two and nine times. The J gene is TRBJ2-5, the V gene TRBV5-1; 8 positions match TRBD1. CDR1 is SGHRS and CDR2 is YFSETQ in the germline V gene. V trimming: 3 bases; J trimming: 4 bases; junction bases outside the gene matches: 14. This CDR3 is 17 amino acids long. The CDR3: CASSSELGQGWRETQYF. CDR3 sequence (DNA): TGCGCCAGCAGCTCCGAACTTGGACAGGGCTGGAGAGAGACCCAGTACTTC.

This clone was detected only a few times. Other DNA sequences from this sample encode an identical CDR3 as well. The rearrangement links TRBV19 to TRBJ2-3; 13 bases line up with TRBD2. This CDR3 is 15 amino acids long. V trimming: 3 bases; J trimming: 6 bases; junction bases outside the gene matches: 3. From germline, CDR1 is LNHDA and CDR2 SQIVND (reference sequence). The CDR3 loop reads CASSIGTSGTDTQYF. The CDR3, as DNA: TGTGCCAGTAGTATCGGGACTAGCGGGACCGATACGCAGTATTTT.

CDR3: CASSLAVGTGRETQYF. CDR3 coding DNA: TGTGCCAGCAGCTTAGCCGTCGGGACAGGGAGAGAGACCCAGTACTTC. V and J are TRBV7-8 and TRBJ2-5; 9 bases agree with TRBD1. The CDR3 totals 16 residues. CDR1 SGHVS and CDR2 FQNEAQ come from the germline V gene. J lost 4 bases, V lost 0 bases, and 6 bases had no gene match.